The 5 T cell receptor beta chains given below trace back to one sample, sequenced in a study of T cells after yellow fever vaccination. TCRdb reprocessed the 5' RACE reads with MiXCR, giving one entry per CDR3 protein. Of around 590,000 distinct CDR3 sequences in the sample, roughly an eighth were seen once. Sample: PBMCs, taken on the day of the yellow fever booster vaccination. These receptor sequences come from a man in his thirties or forties who received the YFV17D yellow fever vaccine.

V and J are TRBV7-2 and TRBJ2-7, with 7 bases matching TRBD2. Germline trimming cut 4 bases from V and 3 bases from J; bases unmatched to any gene: 6. This CDR3 spans 14 amino acids. Per the germline V gene, CDR1 is SGHTA and CDR2 is FQGNSA. CDR3 amino acids: CASSSGTTFYEQYF. The CDR3 region has the DNA TGTGCCAGCAGCTCCGGGACTACCTTCTACGAGCAGTACTTC.

This clonotype was found a few times. The V call is TRBV29-1, the J call TRBJ2-7, with TRBD1 matching 8 bases. Unmatched junction bases numbered 5, after V lost 4 bases and J lost 0 bases. Germline CDR1 is SQVTM and CDR2 is ANQGSEA. The CDR3 runs to 14 residues. CDR3 DNA sequence: TGCAGCGTTGCTGACAGGGGATTCTCCTACGAGCAGTACTTC. Amino acid sequence: CSVADRGFSYEQYF.

The genes are TRBV7-2 and TRBJ2-5, with D possibly being TRBD2 (5 bases). This CDR3 is built from 14 residues. V was clipped by 5 bases and J by 7 bases, with 17 bases between them. CDR1 and CDR2 from the germline V gene are SGHTA and FQGNSA. CDR3 DNA sequence: TGTGCCAGCAGCCCCGGTACGGGGAGTGGGACCCAGTACTTC. It codes for CASSPGTGSGTQYF.

Many counts were recorded for this clonotype. The V and J genes are TRBV5-1 and TRBJ2-2; D is ambiguous. The CDR3 is 15 residues long. The V end lost 1 base, the J end lost 1 base, and 8 bases lay between the germline ends. The germline V gene has CDR1 SGHRS and CDR2 YFSETQ. The CDR3 region has the DNA TGCGCCAGCAGCTTGTCCCAACAGAACACCGGGGAGCTGTTTTTT. Translated, it gives CASSLSQQNTGELFF.

The V call is TRBV12-3 or TRBV12-4, the J call TRBJ2-7; the D gene is possibly TRBD2 (6 bases). Deletions cut 5 bases from V and 0 bases from J, with 17 bases between. This CDR3 contains 16 residues. The CDR3 here is CASSNYGSGDSYEQYF. The CDR3 DNA reads TGTGCCAGCAGTAATTACGGGAGTGGTGACTCCTACGAGCAGTACTTC.